These 11 T cell receptor beta chains share one sample of origin, sequenced in a study of CD8 T cells in Susac syndrome. The authors reverse transcribed roughly 0.5 to 1 ug RNA with random hexamers. From the immunoSEQ multiplex PCR reads, TCRdb called clonotypes with MiXCR, one entry per CDR3 protein. The data show over 95,000 distinct CDR3 sequences, about nine tenths seen once. Sequenced material: CD4+ T cells from PBMCs. The receptors were gathered from a human donor in good health.

This chain links TRBV5-1 with TRBJ1-1, with 7 bases matching TRBD1. CDR1 and CDR2 (germline): SGHRS, YFSETQ. This CDR3 is built from 12 residues. J lost 11 bases, V lost 3 bases, and 7 bases had no gene match. The CDR3 region is CASSSGTEGAFF. The CDR3 region has the DNA TGCGCCAGCAGCTCCGGGACAGAAGGGGCTTTCTTT.

The genes are TRBV12-3 or TRBV12-4 and TRBJ2-1; D gene uncertain. V was cut by 7 bases and J by 5 bases, with 9 bases left in between. The CDR3 runs to 12 residues. The CDR3 DNA sequence: TGTGCCAGCACCGCTGGAAACAATGAGCAGTTCTTC. Its translation is CASTAGNNEQFF.

The rearrangement uses TRBV11-2 and TRBJ2-3; TRBD1 is a possible D gene (5 bases). CDR1 SGHAT and CDR2 FQNNGV come from the germline V gene. The V gene lost 2 bases and the J gene lost 4 bases, with 7 bases spanning the gap. The length of the CDR3 is 13 residues. CDR3 residues: CASSLKGADTQYF. The CDR3 DNA reads TGTGCCAGCAGCTTAAAAGGGGCAGATACGCAGTATTTT. The variable domain in full, with the rest retrieved from reference TRBV11-2 and TRBJ2-3, is EAGVAQSPRYKIIEKRQSVAFWCNPISGHATLYWYQQILGQGPKLLIQFQNNGVVDDSQLPKDRFSAERLKGVDSTLKIQPAKLEDSAVYLCASSLKGADTQYFGPGTRLTVL.

This chain links TRBV20-1 with TRBJ1-6, with 8 bases fitting TRBD1. Germline assignment: CDR1 DFQATT and CDR2 SNEGSKA (reference sequence). The CDR3 sequence is 13 residues long. V dropped 6 bases and J dropped 9; count of bases not matched to a gene: 7. The chain's CDR3 is CSALGQGSSPLHF. CDR3 DNA sequence: TGCAGTGCCCTCGGACAGGGTAGTTCACCCCTCCACTTT.

This chain links TRBV20-1 with TRBJ1-2; 11 nucleotides agree with TRBD1. V was pared by 5 bases and J by 7 bases, with 9 bases of the junction left unmatched. Per germline, CDR1 DFQATT and CDR2 SNEGSKA (reference sequence). CDR3 length: 14 amino acids. The CDR3 DNA follows: TGCAGTGCTTTGTCCGGGACAGGGGGTGGTGGCTACACCTTC. Translating it yields CSALSGTGGGGYTF.

The chain employs TRBV6-1 and TRBJ2-2; 7 nucleotides align to TRBD1. The CDR3 contains 14 residues. The germline V gene has CDR1 MNHNS and CDR2 SASEGT. Losses at the gene ends were 6 bases for V and 5 bases for J; bases not matched to a gene: 6. The CDR3 coding sequence is TGTGCCAGCAGCCTACAGGGGTCGACCGGGGAGCTGTTTTTT. Amino acids: CASSLQGSTGELFF.

CDR3 DNA sequence: TGTGCCAGCAACCTGATCGAGGGCACTGAAGCTTTCTTT. It translates to CASNLIEGTEAFF. The genes are TRBV6-5 and TRBJ1-1; no reliable D call. CDR1 and CDR2 (germline): MNHEY, SVGAGI. This CDR3 has 13 residues. The V end lost 7 bases, the J end lost 4 bases, and 13 bases lay between the germline ends.

This sequence joins TRBV29-1 and TRBJ2-2; D gene ambiguous. The germline CDR1 and CDR2 sequences are SQVTM and ANQGSEA. Deletions cut 3 bases from V and 2 bases from J, with 7 bases between. The CDR3 spans 13 residues. The CDR3 loop reads CSVDSGNTGELFF. The CDR3 DNA reads as TGCAGCGTTGATTCAGGAAACACCGGGGAGCTGTTTTTT.

The chain recombines TRBV20-1 with TRBJ2-7; D perhaps matches TRBD1 (5 bases). There are 14 residues in the CDR3. CDR1 and CDR2 (germline): DFQATT, SNEGSKA (reference sequence). V gave up 4 bases and J gave up 1 base, with 14 bases separating them. CDR3 sequence reads: CSAIDRQSSYEQYF. DNA for the CDR3: TGCAGTGCTATAGATCGACAGTCATCCTACGAGCAGTACTTC.

This sequence joins TRBV7-2 and TRBJ2-1; 7 nucleotides line up with TRBD2. Germline V gene sequence: CDR1 SGHTA, CDR2 FQGNSA. The J segment lost 4 bases and the V segment lost 5 bases, leaving 17 bases of the junction unmatched. This CDR3 is built from 18 residues. Here the CDR3 DNA reads TGTGCCAGCAGCCACCCCCGGGGCGGGAGCCCGGTATACAATGAGCAGTTCTTC. It codes for CASSHPRGGSPVYNEQFF.

This chain connects TRBV4-3 to TRBJ2-2; 7 bases match TRBD2. Germline values: CDR1 LGHNA, CDR2 YSLEER. The CDR3 sequence is 16 residues long. With 4 bases clipped from V and 0 bases from J, the junction kept 5 bases outside the gene matches. The DNA for the CDR3 is TGCGCCAGCAGCCGCCCTAGCGGCGCGAACACCGGGGAGCTGTTTTTT. Its translation is CASSRPSGANTGELFF.